Listed below are T cell receptor beta chains from one sample, sequenced in a study of shared clonotypes between healthy human individuals. The protocol was immunoSEQ multiplex PCR, while the TCRdb copy is restricted to in-frame clones and leaves out a portion. The sample gives some 350,000 clones, 74% of which show up once; 10% is in the top ten. The specimen was memory CD4+ T cells sorted from blood. All receptors come from a man aged 30-40 years in good health. Both conserved end residues are part of each CDR3. Fields, in order: J gene, clone size, V gene, D gene, CDR3 DNA, CDR3 protein. The D gene is left open where the match is weak. Clone size appears in some rows only: once, few, many, or a class for an expanded clone.

j_call: TRBJ2-3; clone_size: .; v_call: TRBV11-2; d_call: .; cdr3_nt: TGTGCCAGCAGCTTCGGGGGTACAGATACGCAGTATTTT; cdr3_aa: CASSFGGTDTQYF
j_call: TRBJ2-1; clone_size: .; v_call: TRBV4-2; d_call: .; cdr3_nt: TGTGCCAGCAGCCCCCGACACAGTCAGGACAATGAGCAGTTCTTC; cdr3_aa: CASSPRHSQDNEQFF
j_call: TRBJ1-1; clone_size: .; v_call: TRBV5-3; d_call: .; cdr3_nt: TGTGCCAGAAGCTTAACAGAACGAAACACTGAAGCTTTCTTT; cdr3_aa: CARSLTERNTEAFF
j_call: TRBJ2-1; clone_size: .; v_call: TRBV5-1; d_call: .; cdr3_nt: TGCGCCAGCAGCACATTCTCTAGCGAGTACAATGAGCAGTTCTTC; cdr3_aa: CASSTFSSEYNEQFF
j_call: TRBJ2-7; clone_size: .; v_call: TRBV5-5; d_call: TRBD1; cdr3_nt: TGTGCCAGCAGGGAGACAGGGGGAACCTACGAGCAGTACTTC; cdr3_aa: CASRETGGTYEQYF
j_call: TRBJ2-1; clone_size: .; v_call: TRBV28; d_call: TRBD2; cdr3_nt: TGTGCCAGCAAGGGCGGGAGTACCTACAATGAGCAGTTCTTC; cdr3_aa: CASKGGSTYNEQFF
j_call: TRBJ2-1; clone_size: .; v_call: TRBV5-1; d_call: TRBD2; cdr3_nt: TGCGCCAGCAGCTTGCGTGGGACTAGCGGGAGCTCCTACAATGAGCAGTTCTTC; cdr3_aa: CASSLRGTSGSSYNEQFF
j_call: TRBJ1-3; clone_size: few; v_call: TRBV5-1; d_call: TRBD1; cdr3_nt: TGCGCCAGCAGCTTGGCGGACAGGGGGGACACCATATATTTT; cdr3_aa: CASSLADRGDTIYF
j_call: TRBJ2-5; clone_size: .; v_call: TRBV5-6; d_call: TRBD1; cdr3_nt: TGTGCCAGCAGCTGGGACAGGGTCCAAGAGACCCAGTACTTC; cdr3_aa: CASSWDRVQETQYF
j_call: TRBJ2-3; clone_size: few; v_call: TRBV29-1; d_call: .; cdr3_nt: TGCAGCGTTGAAGGGGGGATGGGGATCACAGATACGCAGTATTTT; cdr3_aa: CSVEGGMGITDTQYF
j_call: TRBJ1-2; clone_size: few; v_call: TRBV10-3; d_call: TRBD1; cdr3_nt: TGTGCCATCAGTCTTATAGGGGGCGCAGGTGGCTACACCTTC; cdr3_aa: CAISLIGGAGGYTF